This T cell receptor beta chain was sequenced in a study of early T cells in non-severe SARS-CoV-2 infection. As for the study in general: The study sequenced bulk RNA from unsorted whole blood, with chains unpaired.

This clonotype has a count of ten or more. Its target is unknown. General observations from the study: VDJdb matching favored anti-spike CD8 responses, missing private and CD4 specificities.

In the library, individual cDNA molecules carried attached unique molecular identifiers. One entry per CDR3 protein results from TCRdb running MiXCR on the 5' RACE reads. The repertoire consists of just under 60,000 distinct CDR3 sequences, with roughly 7.7% occurring once and the leading ten covering about 3.2%. This CDR3 comprises 15 residues. Germline CDR1 reads SGHTA; CDR2 reads FQGTGA. J gave up 4 bases and V 5 bases, and 7 bases lay outside the gene matches. This chain joins TRBV7-3 and TRBJ2-1; 8 bases are shared with TRBD2. This sequence was found in an adult who was a healthcare worker with PCR-confirmed SARS-CoV-2 infection or an uninfected control (not recorded which). The specimen was whole blood. The CDR3 DNA follows: TGTGCCAGCAGCCACGGGAGGGCCGCTTACAATGAGCAGTTCTTC. Protein: CASSHGRAAYNEQFF.